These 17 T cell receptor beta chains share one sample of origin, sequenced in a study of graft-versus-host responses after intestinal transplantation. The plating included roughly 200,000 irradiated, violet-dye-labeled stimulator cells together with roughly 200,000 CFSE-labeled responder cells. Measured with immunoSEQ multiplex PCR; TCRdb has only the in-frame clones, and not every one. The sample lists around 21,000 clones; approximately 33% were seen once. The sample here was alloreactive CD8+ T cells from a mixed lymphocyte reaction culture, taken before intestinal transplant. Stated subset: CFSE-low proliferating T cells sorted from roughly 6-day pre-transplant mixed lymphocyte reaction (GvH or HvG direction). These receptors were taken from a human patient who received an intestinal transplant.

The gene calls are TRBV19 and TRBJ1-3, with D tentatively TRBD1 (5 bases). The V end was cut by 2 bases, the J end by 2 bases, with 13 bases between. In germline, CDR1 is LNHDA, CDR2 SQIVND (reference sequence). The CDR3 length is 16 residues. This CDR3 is CASSIFSGSTGNTIYF. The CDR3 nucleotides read TGTGCCAGTAGTATATTTTCAGGGTCTACTGGAAACACCATATATTTT.

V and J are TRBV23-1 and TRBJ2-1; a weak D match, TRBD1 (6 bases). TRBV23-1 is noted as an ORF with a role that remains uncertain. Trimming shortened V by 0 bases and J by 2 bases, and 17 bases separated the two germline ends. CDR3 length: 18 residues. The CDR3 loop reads CASSQSVGTGSTYNEQFF. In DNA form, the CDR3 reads TGCGCCAGCAGTCAATCAGTTGGAACAGGGTCAACCTACAATGAGCAGTTCTTC.

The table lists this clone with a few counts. In DNA, the CDR3 is TGCGCCAGCAGCCCTACAGGGGGGGGCACTGAAGCTTTCTTT. This translates into CASSPTGGGTEAFF. The chain carries TRBV5-1 and TRBJ1-1; 8 positions match TRBD1. After removal of 4 bases from V and 4 bases from J, the junction contained 6 bases not matched to a gene. CDR3 length: 14 amino acids. Looked up from germline, CDR1 is SGHRS and CDR2 is YFSETQ.

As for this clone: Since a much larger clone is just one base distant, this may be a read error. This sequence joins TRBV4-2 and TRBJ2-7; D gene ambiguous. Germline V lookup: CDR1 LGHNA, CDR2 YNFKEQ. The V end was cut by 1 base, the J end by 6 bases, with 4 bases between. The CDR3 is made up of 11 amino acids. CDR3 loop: CASSQGSEQYF. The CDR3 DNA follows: TGTGCCAGCAGCCAAGGCTCCGAGCAGTACTTC.

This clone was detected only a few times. The CDR3 DNA sequence: TGTGCCAGCACCAACACCGGGGAGCTGTTTTTT. Translated: CASTNTGELFF. The chain is built from TRBV9 and TRBJ2-2; D is unclear. With 6 bases removed from V and 2 bases from J, the gap between germline ends came to 2 bases. Germline V gives CDR1 SGDLS, CDR2 YYNGEE. The CDR3 length is 11 residues.

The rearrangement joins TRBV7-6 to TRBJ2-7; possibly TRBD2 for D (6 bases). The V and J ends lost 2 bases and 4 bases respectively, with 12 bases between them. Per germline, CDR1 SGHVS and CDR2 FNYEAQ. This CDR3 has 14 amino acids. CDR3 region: CASSLMGGNYEQYF. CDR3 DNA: TGTGCCAGCAGCTTAATGGGGGGAAATTACGAGCAGTACTTC.

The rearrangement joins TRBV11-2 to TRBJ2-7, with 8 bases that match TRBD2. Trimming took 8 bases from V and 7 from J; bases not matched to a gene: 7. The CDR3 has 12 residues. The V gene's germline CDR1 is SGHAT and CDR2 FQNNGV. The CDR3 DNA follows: TGTGCCAGCTCCAGCGGGAGTAGGGAGCAGTACTTC. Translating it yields CASSSGSREQYF.

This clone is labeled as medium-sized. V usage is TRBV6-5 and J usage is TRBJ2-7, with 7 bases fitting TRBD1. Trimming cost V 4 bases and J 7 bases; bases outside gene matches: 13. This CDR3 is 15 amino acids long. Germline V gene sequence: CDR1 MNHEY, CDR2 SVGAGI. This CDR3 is CASSLQGSLTREQYF. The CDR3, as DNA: TGTGCCAGCAGTTTACAGGGGTCCCTCACTAGGGAGCAGTACTTC.

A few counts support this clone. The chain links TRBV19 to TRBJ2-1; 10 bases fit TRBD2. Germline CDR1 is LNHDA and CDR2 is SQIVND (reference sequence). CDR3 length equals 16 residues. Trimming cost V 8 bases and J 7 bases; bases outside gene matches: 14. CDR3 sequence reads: CASRIGAGGPANEQFF. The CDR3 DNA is TGTGCCAGTCGAATAGGAGCGGGAGGGCCCGCGAATGAGCAGTTCTTC.

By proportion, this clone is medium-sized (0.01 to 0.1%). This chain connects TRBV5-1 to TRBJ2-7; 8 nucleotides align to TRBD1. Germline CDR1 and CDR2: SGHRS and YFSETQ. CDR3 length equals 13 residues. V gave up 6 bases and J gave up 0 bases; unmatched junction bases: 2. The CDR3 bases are TGCGCCAGCACAGGGGGCTCCTCCTACGAGCAGTACTTC. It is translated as CASTGGSSYEQYF. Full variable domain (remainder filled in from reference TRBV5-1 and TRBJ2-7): KAGVTQTPRYLIKTRGQQVTLSCSPISGHRSVSWYQQTPGQGLQFLFEYFSETQRNKGNFPGRFSGRQFSNSRSEMNVSTLELGDSALYLCASTGGSSYEQYFGPGTRLTVT.

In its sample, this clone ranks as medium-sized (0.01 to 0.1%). The CDR3 protein is CASSGGTGYEQYF. For the CDR3, the DNA is TGTGCCAGCAGTGGGGGGACAGGCTACGAGCAGTACTTC. The V call is TRBV2, the J call TRBJ2-7; 8 positions match TRBD1. V lost 4 bases, J lost 3 bases, and 2 bases stayed unmatched. Germline values: CDR1 SNHLY, CDR2 FYNNEI. The CDR3 contains 13 residues.

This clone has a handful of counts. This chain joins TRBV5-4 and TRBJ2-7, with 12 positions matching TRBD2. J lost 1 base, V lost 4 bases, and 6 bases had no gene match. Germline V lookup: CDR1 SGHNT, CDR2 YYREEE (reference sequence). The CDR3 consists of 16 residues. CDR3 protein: CASSQFGTSGSYEQYF. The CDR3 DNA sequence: TGTGCCAGCAGCCAATTCGGGACTAGCGGGTCCTACGAGCAGTACTTC.

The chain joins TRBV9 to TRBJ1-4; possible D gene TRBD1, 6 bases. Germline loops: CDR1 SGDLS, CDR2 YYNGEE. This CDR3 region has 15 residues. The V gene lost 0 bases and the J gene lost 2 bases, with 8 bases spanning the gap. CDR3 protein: CASSVAGATNEKLFF. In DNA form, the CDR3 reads TGTGCCAGCAGCGTAGCGGGGGCGACTAATGAAAAACTGTTTTTT.

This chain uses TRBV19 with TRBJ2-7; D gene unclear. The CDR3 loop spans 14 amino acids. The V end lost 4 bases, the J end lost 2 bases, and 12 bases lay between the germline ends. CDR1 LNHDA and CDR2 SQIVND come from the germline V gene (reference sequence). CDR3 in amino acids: CASSSAAGTYEQYF. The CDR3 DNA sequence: TGTGCCAGTAGTAGCGCAGCAGGTACCTACGAGCAGTACTTC.

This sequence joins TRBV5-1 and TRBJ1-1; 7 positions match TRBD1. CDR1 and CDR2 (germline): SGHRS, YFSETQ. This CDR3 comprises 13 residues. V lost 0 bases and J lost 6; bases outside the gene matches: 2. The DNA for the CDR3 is TGCGCCAGCAGCTTGGCAGGGGGTCCTGAAGCTTTCTTT. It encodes CASSLAGGPEAFF.

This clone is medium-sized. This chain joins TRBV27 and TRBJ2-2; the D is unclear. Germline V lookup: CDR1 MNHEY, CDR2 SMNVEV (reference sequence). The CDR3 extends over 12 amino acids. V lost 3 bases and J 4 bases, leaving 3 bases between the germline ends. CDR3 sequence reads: CASSFSTGELFF. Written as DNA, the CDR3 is TGTGCCAGCAGTTTTAGCACCGGGGAGCTGTTTTTT.

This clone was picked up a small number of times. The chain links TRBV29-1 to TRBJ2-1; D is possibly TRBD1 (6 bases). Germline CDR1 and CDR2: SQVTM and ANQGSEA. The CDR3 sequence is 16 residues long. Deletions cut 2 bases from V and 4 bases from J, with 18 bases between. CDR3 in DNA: TGCAGCGTTGAAATGGGCTCCCGGGGACAATACAATGAGCAGTTCTTC. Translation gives CSVEMGSRGQYNEQFF.